This T cell receptor (beta chain) stems from a study of technical replicates of blood from a handful of donors. This clone was seen a single time. Here immunoSEQ multiplex PCR was the method, and the copy in TCRdb shows in-frame clones only, minus some. The sample contains 80,000 or so clones, under 99% of which appear only once. The sample was T cells isolated from PBMCs. The receptor's source is a human donor in good health.

The DNA of the CDR3 is TGCAGCACCCCGACAGGGACCTATGGCTACACCTTC. Encoded protein: CSTPTGTYGYTF. J is TRBJ1-2 and V is TRBV29-1, with 7 bases identical to TRBD1. The CDR3 has 12 residues. Losses at the gene ends were 8 bases for V and 4 bases for J; bases not matched to a gene: 7. Germline values: CDR1 SQVTM, CDR2 ANQGSEA.